This passage covers 19 T cell receptor beta chains from one sample sequenced in a study of identical twins. TCRdb re-called the 5' RACE reads through MiXCR, storing one row per CDR3 protein. The data contain a few hundred thousand distinct CDR3 sequences, less than 20% of them singletons. Sequences were obtained from naive T cells sorted from blood. The receptor set was obtained from a man aged 45 to 65 in good health.

The genes are TRBV18 and TRBJ2-7, with a possible D match to TRBD1 (5 bases). CDR1 is KGHSH, CDR2 LQKENI, per germline. The CDR3 sequence is 14 residues long. V lost 4 bases and J 2 bases, leaving 12 bases between the germline ends. CDR3 coding DNA: TGTGCCAGCTCACGGGTTCAGGGTACCTACGAGCAGTACTTC. It translates to CASSRVQGTYEQYF.

V gene TRBV5-1 combines with J gene TRBJ2-6; D call uncertain. With 0 bases removed from V and 11 bases from J, the gap between germline ends came to 9 bases. The CDR3 is 13 amino acids. CDR1 and CDR2 from the germline V gene are SGHRS and YFSETQ. CDR3 sequence: CASSLAPGDVLTF. CDR3 DNA sequence: TGCGCCAGCAGCTTGGCCCCTGGGGACGTCCTGACTTTC.

This clonotype showed up just a few times. This chain links TRBV5-4 with TRBJ2-5, with D possibly being TRBD2 (7 bases). V lost 4 bases to trimming and J lost 5 bases, with 18 bases between them. The CDR3 is 15 residues long. Germline V gene data show CDR1 as SGHNT and CDR2 as YYREEE (reference sequence). The CDR3: CASSRGGFGGETQYF. The DNA of the CDR3 is TGTGCCAGCAGCCGAGGGGGTTTCGGGGGGGAGACCCAGTACTTC.

The V call is TRBV5-5, the J call TRBJ2-7; D is undetermined. Trimming left V 4 bases short and J 6 bases short, with 14 bases between. This CDR3 comprises 13 residues. CDR1 SGHKS and CDR2 YYEKEE come from the germline V gene (reference sequence). The CDR3 loop is CASSPPWASEQYF. The CDR3 DNA follows: TGTGCCAGCAGCCCACCTTGGGCGAGCGAGCAGTACTTC.

The chain is built from TRBV7-3 and TRBJ2-7, with a weak D call TRBD2 (5 bases). Trimming stripped 1 base from V and 5 bases from J, with 9 bases between. In germline, CDR1 is SGHTA, CDR2 FQGTGA. CDR3 length: 13 amino acids. The chain's CDR3 is CASSLMGADEQYF. For the CDR3, the DNA is TGTGCCAGCAGCTTAATGGGAGCAGACGAGCAGTACTTC.

This clonotype was found many times. V usage is TRBV29-1 and J usage is TRBJ2-7, with 8 bases aligning to TRBD1. The CDR3 is made up of 13 amino acids. In germline, CDR1 is SQVTM, CDR2 ANQGSEA. Trimming cost V 5 bases and J 3 bases; bases outside gene matches: 6. The CDR3 DNA follows: TGCAGCGTTCGGACAGGGTTCCGCTACGAGCAGTACTTC. This codes for CSVRTGFRYEQYF.

This clonotype was observed many times. The chain is built from TRBV20-1 and TRBJ2-7; 15 positions agree with TRBD2. CDR3 length equals 14 residues. Germline values: CDR1 DFQATT, CDR2 SNEGSKA (reference sequence). The V segment lost 6 bases and the J segment 3 bases; nucleotides outside the gene matches: 3. The CDR3 is CSAGLAGGDYEQYF. The CDR3 DNA sequence: TGCAGTGCCGGACTAGCGGGAGGGGACTACGAGCAGTACTTC.

This chain connects TRBV2 to TRBJ1-5; a possible D gene is TRBD1 (6 bases). The CDR3 is 14 residues long. Germline values: CDR1 SNHLY, CDR2 FYNNEI. V lost 4 bases and J lost 4, with 11 bases in between. CDR3 loop: CASSGQGTNQPQHF. CDR3 in DNA: TGTGCCAGCAGTGGGCAGGGGACTAATCAGCCCCAGCATTTT.

This clonotype was picked up a small number of times. J is TRBJ1-2 and V is TRBV25-1; no definite D call. Germline CDR1 is MGHDK and CDR2 is SYGVNS. Between the trimmed V and J ends, which lost 1 base and 4 bases, there was a span of 7 bases. This CDR3 spans 13 amino acids. This CDR3 is CASSEWRFYGYTF. CDR3 DNA: TGTGCCAGCAGTGAATGGCGGTTCTATGGCTACACCTTC.

This clonotype was seen at least ten times. This sequence joins TRBV4-3 and TRBJ2-4, with D perhaps matching TRBD2 (7 bases). CDR1 and CDR2 (germline): LGHNA, YSLEER. V shed 1 base and J shed 0 bases, with 10 bases lying between them. This CDR3 has 16 amino acids. The CDR3 sequence: CASSQVGGRAKNIQYF. In DNA, the CDR3 is TGCGCCAGCAGCCAAGTGGGGGGGCGAGCCAAAAACATTCAGTACTTC.

This chain joins TRBV14 and TRBJ2-3; D is uncertain. The CDR3 is 12 residues long. With 4 bases removed from V and 4 bases from J, the gap between germline ends came to 6 bases. In germline, CDR1 is SGHDN, CDR2 FVKESK. The chain's CDR3 is CASSRYPDTQYF. The CDR3 DNA reads as TGTGCCAGCAGCCGGTACCCAGATACGCAGTATTTT.

This clonotype was seen a handful of times. The V and J genes are TRBV6-4 and TRBJ1-6; TRBD1 aligns across 12 bases. V was clipped by 3 bases and J by 9 bases; unmatched bases: 3. Germline CDR1 is MRHNA and CDR2 is SNTAGT. The CDR3 is 15 residues long. This CDR3 is CASSETGQGASPLHF. CDR3 nucleotide sequence: TGTGCCAGCAGTGAAACGGGACAGGGGGCTTCACCCCTCCACTTT.

This clonotype was observed a handful of times. V and J are TRBV4-1 and TRBJ2-5; D might be TRBD2 (6 bases). This CDR3 is built from 17 residues. The germline V gene encodes CDR1 MGHRA and CDR2 YSYEKL. Trimming cost V 0 bases and J 2 bases, with 16 bases left between them. CDR3 DNA sequence: TGCGCCAGCAGCCAAGAATCCAGCGGAGGGCCTCAAGAGACCCAGTACTTC. Its translation is CASSQESSGGPQETQYF.

This clonotype was recorded at least ten times. The genes are TRBV7-2 and TRBJ2-3; TRBD1 or TRBD2 may be the D gene (5 bases each). The CDR3 has 15 amino acids. Trimming pared 5 bases from V and 11 bases from J, leaving 23 bases between. Germline CDR1 reads SGHTA; CDR2 reads FQGNSA. CDR3 amino acids: CASSQVLGRAEEQYF. The CDR3 region has the DNA TGTGCCAGCAGCCAGGTGCTGGGGCGGGCCGAGGAGCAGTATTTT.

In this sample, this clonotype turned up many times. This chain uses TRBV6-1 with TRBJ2-1; TRBD2 matches at 8 bases. CDR1 MNHNS and CDR2 SASEGT come from the germline V gene. With V trimmed by 6 bases and J by 6 bases, 13 bases remained unmatched. The CDR3 has 16 residues. The CDR3 spells CASSRNELAELNEQFF. In DNA, the CDR3 is TGTGCCAGCAGCAGAAACGAACTAGCGGAGCTCAATGAGCAGTTCTTC.

This clonotype appeared many times. V usage is TRBV20-1 and J usage is TRBJ2-1; D ambiguous. V was clipped by 3 bases and J by 0 bases, with 3 bases between them. Per the germline V gene, CDR1 is DFQATT and CDR2 is SNEGSKA (reference sequence). The CDR3 contains 12 residues. CDR3 DNA sequence: TGCAGTGCTAGCACCTCCTACAATGAGCAGTTCTTC. Residues: CSASTSYNEQFF.

This clonotype was observed at least ten times. The J gene is TRBJ2-4, the V gene TRBV11-2; D is uncertain. The germline V gene has CDR1 SGHAT and CDR2 FQNNGV. The CDR3 sequence is 15 residues long. The germline V and J ends were trimmed by 4 bases and 5 bases, with 15 bases remaining between them. The CDR3 bases are TGTGCCAGCAGCTCTTATAGTGGCGCGGAAAACATTCAGTACTTC. It encodes CASSSYSGAENIQYF.

This clonotype appeared once. This chain links TRBV18 with TRBJ2-5; D perhaps matches TRBD1 (5 bases). This CDR3 region has 13 residues. Trimming stripped 4 bases from V and 6 bases from J, with 12 bases between. Germline V CDR1 and CDR2: KGHSH, LQKENI. For the CDR3, the DNA is TGTGCCAGCTCACGGGGCTCGGAACAGACCCAGTACTTC. It codes for CASSRGSEQTQYF.

This clonotype was observed a handful of times. The V call is TRBV6-1, the J call TRBJ2-2; 8 bases are a match to TRBD2. After removal of 7 bases from V and 3 bases from J, the junction contained 7 bases not matched to a gene. The CDR3 is made up of 15 amino acids. Germline V gene data show CDR1 as MNHNS and CDR2 as SASEGT. The CDR3 DNA follows: TGTGCCAGCAAGGGCCGGGGGGGACACACCGGGGAGCTGTTTTTT. It specifies CASKGRGGHTGELFF.